The 21 T cell receptor beta chains below were found in one sample sequenced in a study of blood T cell repertoires in COVID-19. TCRdb's table, derived via immunoSEQ multiplex PCR, lists solely in-frame clones and lacks some. Of approximately 200,000 clones in the sample, around 82% were seen once. The sequencing sample was made of PBMCs or T cells enriched from blood (not recorded which). The receptors derive from a man aged 35-49 years who had recovered from COVID-19.

This clone has just a few counts. The J gene is TRBJ2-7, the V gene TRBV28; D gene ambiguous. This CDR3 spans 14 amino acids. Germline V gives CDR1 MDHEN, CDR2 SYDVKM. V was clipped by 8 bases and J by 0 bases, with 14 bases between them. CDR3 amino acids: CASQSEYSSYEQYF. The CDR3 nucleotides read TGTGCCAGCCAATCCGAATACAGCTCCTACGAGCAGTACTTC.

This sequence joins TRBV7-2 and TRBJ1-1; D is undetermined. This CDR3 spans 14 amino acids. Germline V lookup: CDR1 SGHTA, CDR2 FQGNSA. V lost 1 base and J 3 bases, leaving 9 bases between the germline ends. This CDR3 is CASSLGPADTEAFF. The CDR3, as DNA: TGTGCCAGCAGCTTAGGACCGGCGGACACTGAAGCTTTCTTT.

The V call is TRBV29-1, the J call TRBJ1-1; 8 bases fit TRBD1. Germline CDR1 and CDR2: SQVTM and ANQGSEA. J was trimmed by 8 bases and V by 7 bases; bases with no gene match: 6. The CDR3 has 11 amino acids. The CDR3 DNA is TGCAGCGGAGTACAGGGGGGAGAAGCTTTCTTT. Translation: CSGVQGGEAFF.

This clone was detected only once. One end of the junction fails to match germline, which may point to a read error. This chain uses TRBV18 with TRBJ1-2; D is possibly TRBD1 (6 bases). The CDR3 is 14 amino acids. Per germline, CDR1 KGHSH and CDR2 LQKENI. The CDR3 loop reads CASSPSRGHPPNDF. The CDR3 DNA follows: TGTGCCAGCTCACCTTCCAGGGGCCATCCTCCCAATGACTTC. The full variable domain, completed using reference TRBV18 and TRBJ1-2, is NAGVMQNPRHLVRRRGQEARLRCSPMKGHSHVYWYRQLPEEGLKFMVYLQKENIIDESGMPKERFSAEFPKEGPSILRIQQVVRGDSAAYFCASSPSRGHPPNDFGSGTRLTVV.

This clone was recorded only once. The chain uses TRBV7-9 and TRBJ2-3; the match to TRBD2 covers 7 bases. The CDR3 sequence is 18 residues long. Germline V gives CDR1 SEHNR, CDR2 FQNEAQ (reference sequence). Trimming cost V 1 base and J 1 base; bases outside gene matches: 11. Here the CDR3 DNA reads TGTGCCAGCAGCTTAGAGTTCGGGACCCTAGCGGGCACAGATACGCAGTATTTT. Its protein is CASSLEFGTLAGTDTQYF. The complete variable domain, with remaining parts taken from reference TRBV7-9 and TRBJ2-3, reads DTGVSQNPRHKITKRGQNVTFRCDPISEHNRLYWYRQTLGQGPEFLTYFQNEAQLEKSRLLSDRFSAERPKGSFSTLEIQRTEQGDSAMYLCASSLEFGTLAGTDTQYFGPGTRLTVL.

V usage is TRBV2 and J usage is TRBJ1-1, with D hard to call. CDR1 SNHLY and CDR2 FYNNEI come from the germline V gene. The V end was cut by 7 bases, the J end by 0 bases, with 12 bases between. The CDR3 spans 14 residues. The CDR3 here is CASNSEGLNTEAFF. The DNA of the CDR3 is TGTGCCAGCAATTCTGAGGGATTGAACACTGAAGCTTTCTTT. Full variable domain (rest looked up from reference TRBV2 and TRBJ1-1): EPEVTQTPSHQVTQMGQEVILRCVPISNHLYFYWYRQILGQKVEFLVSFYNNEISEKSEIFDDQFSVERPDGSNFTLKIRSTKLEDSAMYFCASNSEGLNTEAFFGQGTRLTVV.

This clone was picked up one time. The chain joins TRBV6-5 to TRBJ1-3; D is unclear. The germline V and J ends were trimmed by 5 bases and 4 bases, with 9 bases remaining between them. The germline V gene has CDR1 MNHEY and CDR2 SVGAGI. The CDR3 is 13 amino acids. The CDR3 DNA follows: TGTGCCAGCAGTCCTACGTCGGGAAACACCATATATTTT. This translates into CASSPTSGNTIYF.

The CDR3: CASYGTSGNEDTQYF. In nucleotides, the CDR3 is TGTGCCAGCTATGGGACTAGCGGGAATGAAGATACGCAGTATTTT. This sequence joins TRBV28 and TRBJ2-3; 13 bases line up with TRBD2. The CDR3 has 15 amino acids. The germline V gene encodes CDR1 MDHEN and CDR2 SYDVKM. V lost 8 bases, J lost 5 bases, and 7 bases stayed unmatched.

The CDR3 reads CASSTLHLQGYYSYEQYF. The CDR3 coding sequence is TGCGCCAGCAGTACCTTACATTTACAGGGATATTACTCCTACGAGCAGTACTTC. V gene TRBV5-1 combines with J gene TRBJ2-7, with D possibly matching TRBD1 (6 bases). Trimming pared 5 bases from V and 0 bases from J, leaving 24 bases between. Germline V lookup: CDR1 SGHRS, CDR2 YFSETQ. This CDR3 contains 18 residues.

The genes are TRBV29-1 and TRBJ2-2; D gene uncertain. V was trimmed by 3 bases and J by 0 bases, leaving 11 bases between them. The germline V gene encodes CDR1 SQVTM and CDR2 ANQGSEA. The CDR3 extends over 15 amino acids. CDR3 sequence: CSVDKTDTNTGELFF. CDR3 coding DNA: TGCAGCGTTGATAAGACTGATACGAACACCGGGGAGCTGTTTTTT.

The chain combines TRBV27 with TRBJ1-1; 10 nucleotides line up with TRBD1. V lost 5 bases and J lost 4; bases outside the gene matches: 4. The CDR3 spans 14 residues. The germline gives CDR1 MNHEY, CDR2 SMNVEV (reference sequence). CDR3: CASSPWTGGTEAFF. For the CDR3, the DNA is TGTGCCAGCAGTCCGTGGACAGGGGGCACTGAAGCTTTCTTT.

The chain couples TRBV7-2 to TRBJ1-6, with D perhaps TRBD1 (5 bases). V was pared by 5 bases and J by 10 bases, with 24 bases between. This CDR3 has 17 residues. In germline, CDR1 is SGHTA, CDR2 FQGNSA. The CDR3 DNA is TGTGCCAGCAGCCCCCCCCAGGGCGTCGACAGAAGGTCACCCCTCCACTTT. It encodes CASSPPQGVDRRSPLHF.

The V gene is TRBV11-2, the J gene TRBJ1-1; D might be TRBD1 (6 bases). V shed 5 bases and J shed 7 bases, with 11 bases lying between them. Germline CDR1 and CDR2: SGHAT and FQNNGV. The CDR3 is 12 amino acids. The CDR3 sequence is CASSPGGLEAFF. CDR3 nucleotide sequence: TGTGCCAGCAGCCCTGGGGGCCTTGAAGCTTTCTTT.

The chain links TRBV28 to TRBJ1-2, with TRBD1 matching 7 bases. This CDR3 spans 13 amino acids. Germline values: CDR1 MDHEN, CDR2 SYDVKM. V was clipped by 5 bases and J by 4 bases; unmatched bases: 4. The CDR3 DNA sequence: TGTGCCAGCAGTCCGGACAGGCTCTATGGCTACACCTTC. Its translation: CASSPDRLYGYTF.

The chain links TRBV19 to TRBJ2-5, with D possibly being TRBD2 (6 bases). CDR1 is LNHDA and CDR2 is SQIVND in the germline V gene (reference sequence). The V gene lost 9 bases and the J gene lost 5 bases, with 16 bases spanning the gap. The CDR3 runs 13 residues. DNA of the CDR3: TGTGCCAGCGCGGGGCTAAGGCGGGAGACCCAGTACTTC. This translates into CASAGLRRETQYF.

This chain connects TRBV5-1 to TRBJ2-5, with D perhaps TRBD1 (5 bases). The length of the CDR3 is 13 residues. Per the germline V gene, CDR1 is SGHRS and CDR2 is YFSETQ. V dropped 4 bases and J dropped 3 bases, with 10 bases sitting between them. CDR3 sequence (DNA): TGCGCCAGCAGCCTCGCCAGGGAAGAGACCCAGTACTTC. It is translated as CASSLAREETQYF.

V and J are TRBV3-1 (or the pseudogene TRBV3-2) and TRBJ2-2, with 12 positions matching TRBD2. J lost 1 base, V lost 3 bases, and 0 bases had no gene match. In germline, CDR1 is LGHDT, CDR2 YNNKEL (reference sequence). The CDR3 sequence is 16 residues long. The CDR3 loop is CASSQGLAGNTGELFF. The CDR3 DNA is TGTGCCAGCAGCCAGGGACTAGCGGGGAACACCGGGGAGCTGTTTTTT.

The chain couples TRBV7-2 to TRBJ2-7; 7 positions agree with TRBD1. The CDR3 is made up of 15 amino acids. Germline CDR1 SGHTA, CDR2 FQGNSA. The ends lost 1 base at V and 0 bases at J; junction bases unmatched: 3. For the CDR3, the DNA is TGTGCCAGCAGCTTAGGGGGACAGAGCTCCTACGAGCAGTACTTC. Translation: CASSLGGQSSYEQYF. Full variable domain (rest looked up from reference TRBV7-2 and TRBJ2-7): GAGVSQSPSNKVTEKGKDVELRCDPISGHTALYWYRQSLGQGLEFLIYFQGNSAPDKSGLPSDRFSAERTGGSVSTLTIQRTQQEDSAVYLCASSLGGQSSYEQYFGPGTRLTVT.

This chain connects TRBV4-1 to TRBJ1-2; a weak D match, TRBD1 (5 bases). The CDR3 extends over 12 amino acids. V lost 3 bases and J 8 bases, leaving 10 bases between the germline ends. Germline loops: CDR1 MGHRA, CDR2 YSYEKL. This CDR3 reads CASSHGREGYTF. The CDR3 DNA reads TGCGCCAGCAGCCATGGCAGGGAAGGCTACACCTTC.

The chain combines TRBV7-9 with TRBJ2-1; D might be TRBD2 (5 bases). The CDR3 is 15 residues long. V was trimmed by 5 bases and J by 5 bases, leaving 16 bases between them. Looked up from germline, CDR1 is SEHNR and CDR2 is FQNEAQ (reference sequence). The CDR3 DNA is TGTGCCAGCAGCCGCCCGGGGAATCCGAACAATGAGCAGTTCTTC. Its translation is CASSRPGNPNNEQFF.

The V and J genes are TRBV4-2 and TRBJ2-5; 7 nucleotides match TRBD1. J gave up 5 bases and V 4 bases, and 7 bases lay outside the gene matches. CDR1 and CDR2 from the germline V gene are LGHNA and YNFKEQ. The CDR3 covers 14 residues. The CDR3 DNA sequence: TGTGCCAGCAGCCTGAAAACAGGGGACGAGACCCAGTACTTC. Protein product: CASSLKTGDETQYF.